These 2 T cell receptor beta chains came from one sample sequenced in a study of blood T cells in healthy people across ages. It was with a sample-barcoded 5' primer and a J-beta primer mix that a second PCR of about 7 to 12 cycles was run. TCRdb reprocessed the 5' RACE reads with MiXCR, giving one entry per CDR3 protein. The profile covers about 650,000 distinct CDR3 sequences, with about a third appearing a single time and 15% taken by the ten largest. Sequencing input: blood. The receptors derive from a woman older than 75 in good health.

Comments on this clonotype: This may come from a read error, since a much larger clone is one base off. The chain has TRBV3-1 and TRBJ2-7, with D perhaps matching TRBD1 or TRBD2 (6 bases each). The J call may be wrong; the DNA end is better matched by TRBJ2-5. The length of the CDR3 is 16 residues. Germline V gives CDR1 LGHDT, CDR2 YNNKEL (reference sequence). CDR3 nucleotides: TGTGCCAGCAGCCTCGAAAAGGGGGGACTCCCAGAGACCCAGTACTTC. It translates to CASSLEKGGLPETQYF.

This chain joins TRBV20-1 and TRBJ2-7; D is ambiguous. CDR3 length: 15 residues. Germline V gene sequence: CDR1 DFQATT, CDR2 SNEGSKA (reference sequence). V was pared by 2 bases and J by 0 bases, with 14 bases between. The chain's CDR3 is CSARPLTWSSYEQYF. The DNA for the CDR3 is TGCAGTGCTAGACCCCTGACCTGGAGCTCCTACGAGCAGTACTTC.